Presented here are 27 T cell receptor beta chains from one specimen sequenced in a study of cytomegalovirus exposure and HLA in healthy donors. Both 60 Vbeta primers and 13 Jbeta primers went into the PCR. The data were produced by immunoSEQ multiplex PCR, yet TCRdb's version contains in-frame clones alone and is incomplete. The table shows about 160,000 clones, with around 83% occurring only once. Sequencing was done on a sample of PBMCs. Source of these receptors: a man aged 50 or older in good health and CMV-seropositive.

This clone came up once. The junction departs from germline at one end; a sequencing error may be responsible. This chain links TRBV5-4 with TRBJ2-5; D is possibly TRBD2 (5 bases). The CDR3 is 15 amino acids. Germline CDR1 is SGHNT and CDR2 is YYREEE (reference sequence). The CDR3 loop reads CANSSIGVTQETQYF. The DNA of the CDR3 is TGTGCCAACAGCTCGATCGGGGTGACCCAAGAGACCCAGTACTTC.

Only a few counts were recorded for this clone. The chain couples TRBV9 to TRBJ1-1, with TRBD1 identical over 8 bases. V shed 3 bases, J shed 3 bases, and the junction held 7 bases outside the gene matches. The CDR3 has 15 residues. The germline V gene encodes CDR1 SGDLS and CDR2 YYNGEE. The CDR3 spells CASSATGTGYTEAFF. The CDR3 DNA is TGTGCCAGCAGCGCCACCGGGACAGGCTACACTGAAGCTTTCTTT.

V gene TRBV6-5 combines with J gene TRBJ2-7; 7 nucleotides match TRBD1. This CDR3 contains 16 residues. Looked up from germline, CDR1 is MNHEY and CDR2 is SVGAGI. V lost 2 bases to trimming and J lost 4 bases; unmatched junction nucleotides: 11. The chain's CDR3 is CASSYRISGTVYEQYV. In DNA form, the CDR3 reads TGTGCCAGCAGTTACAGAATATCCGGGACAGTTTACGAGCAGTACGTC.

The chain joins TRBV4-1 to TRBJ1-5; the D is unclear. The CDR3 sequence is 12 residues long. Germline loops: CDR1 MGHRA, CDR2 YSYEKL. V lost 9 bases and J lost 6, with 12 bases in between. CDR3 in amino acids: CASLHEGQPQHF. In DNA, the CDR3 is TGCGCCAGTTTACATGAGGGTCAGCCCCAGCATTTT.

The V and J genes are TRBV5-6 and TRBJ2-3, with unresolved D. CDR1 is SGHDT, CDR2 YYEEEE, per germline. V lost 3 bases to trimming and J lost 3 bases, with 8 bases between them. The CDR3 sequence is 13 residues long. CDR3 sequence: CASSSRITDTQYF. The CDR3 nucleotides read TGTGCCAGCAGCTCGAGGATTACAGATACGCAGTATTTT. The full variable domain, its missing parts supplied by reference TRBV5-6 and TRBJ2-3, is DAGVTQSPTHLIKTRGQQVTLRCSPKSGHDTVSWYQQALGQGPQFIFQYYEEEERQRGNFPDRFSGHQFPNYSSELNVNALLLGDSALYLCASSSRITDTQYFGPGTRLTVL.

The V gene is TRBV19, the J gene TRBJ1-1, with D possibly being TRBD1 (5 bases). Germline lookup yields CDR1 LNHDA and CDR2 SQIVND (reference sequence). This CDR3 region has 17 residues. With 4 bases removed from V and 0 bases from J, the gap between germline ends came to 18 bases. Written as DNA, the CDR3 is TGTGCCAGTAGTAGGCAGACAGCGGGTTTATTGAACACTGAAGCTTTCTTT. Translation gives CASSRQTAGLLNTEAFF. Complete variable domain (other parts from reference TRBV19 and TRBJ1-1): DGGITQSPKYLFRKEGQNVTLSCEQNLNHDAMYWYRQDPGQGLRLIYYSQIVNDFQKGDIAEGYSVSREKKESFPLTVTSAQKNPTAFYLCASSRQTAGLLNTEAFFGQGTRLTVV.

The chain is built from TRBV19 and TRBJ1-1; 10 nucleotides align to TRBD1. The CDR3 loop spans 15 amino acids. V was pared by 6 bases and J by 2 bases, with 6 bases of the junction left unmatched. Germline V gene sequence: CDR1 LNHDA, CDR2 SQIVND (reference sequence). The CDR3 spells CASSPTGGFNTEAFF. The CDR3 region has the DNA TGTGCCAGTAGCCCGACAGGGGGCTTTAACACTGAAGCTTTCTTT.

This clone has more than one count but fewer than ten. This sequence joins TRBV7-8 and TRBJ1-1; no clear D. V lost 1 base and J 0 bases, leaving 15 bases between the germline ends. CDR1 and CDR2 from the germline V gene are SGHVS and FQNEAQ. The CDR3 totals 17 residues. The CDR3 DNA reads as TGTGCCAGCAGCTTAGTAGTGGGGAGAACTATGAACACTGAAGCTTTCTTT. It encodes CASSLVVGRTMNTEAFF.

CDR3 protein: CASSVGRSAFNYGYTF. The CDR3 region has the DNA TGTGCCAGCAGCGTAGGAAGGTCAGCGTTTAACTATGGCTACACCTTC. The rearrangement joins TRBV9 to TRBJ1-2; no reliable D call. Germline-derived CDR1 and CDR2 are SGDLS and YYNGEE. Trimming shortened V by 0 bases and J by 1 base, and 13 bases separated the two germline ends. The CDR3 is 16 residues long.

The gene calls are TRBV6-4 and TRBJ2-1; 10 bases are shared with TRBD2. V lost 7 bases, J lost 7 bases, and 10 bases stayed unmatched. This CDR3 has 15 amino acids. Germline CDR1 reads MRHNA; CDR2 reads SNTAGT. The CDR3 sequence: CASNLTSGKLNEQFF. For the CDR3, the DNA is TGTGCCAGCAACCTAACTAGCGGGAAATTGAATGAGCAGTTCTTC.

This clone appeared once. The chain carries TRBV2 and TRBJ1-5; TRBD1 aligns across 7 bases. The CDR3 loop spans 15 amino acids. With V trimmed by 6 bases and J by 4 bases, 9 bases remained unmatched. Germline CDR1 reads SNHLY; CDR2 reads FYNNEI. The CDR3 region is CASSFRDRRNQPQHF. In DNA, the CDR3 is TGTGCCAGCAGCTTCCGGGACAGACGGAATCAGCCCCAGCATTTT.

The chain couples TRBV7-9 to TRBJ2-3; maybe TRBD1 (8 bases). CDR1 and CDR2 from the germline V gene are SEHNR and FQNEAQ (reference sequence). The CDR3 is 15 residues long. The V and J ends lost 8 bases and 3 bases respectively, with 18 bases between them. CDR3 in amino acids: CASGWTGRGTDTQYF. Here the CDR3 DNA reads TGTGCCAGCGGATGGACAGGGAGGGGAACAGATACGCAGTATTTT.

J is TRBJ1-5 and V is TRBV5-1, with 7 nucleotides matching TRBD1. Germline V CDR1 and CDR2: SGHRS, YFSETQ. With V trimmed by 0 bases and J by 0 bases, 3 bases remained unmatched. The CDR3 length is 16 residues. The CDR3 reads CASSLGDSNSNQPQHF. CDR3 sequence (DNA): TGCGCCAGCAGCTTGGGGGACAGCAATAGCAATCAGCCCCAGCATTTT.

The chain combines TRBV6-1 with TRBJ2-1, with 13 bases fitting TRBD2. Germline CDR1 and CDR2: MNHNS and SASEGT. This CDR3 is 20 amino acids long. V gave up 4 bases and J gave up 3 bases; unmatched junction bases: 15. CDR3 in amino acids: CASSAPGLAGLVNVYNEQFF. The CDR3 bases are TGTGCCAGCAGTGCTCCGGGACTAGCGGGATTGGTCAATGTCTACAATGAGCAGTTCTTC.

The CDR3 reads CASSSMGQGYEQYF. Here the CDR3 DNA reads TGTGCCAGCAGTTCAATGGGACAGGGCTACGAGCAGTACTTC. The chain combines TRBV27 with TRBJ2-5; TRBD1 matches 9 bases. The J call may not be correct, given that the DNA end is closer to TRBJ2-7. This CDR3 has 14 residues. Looked up from germline, CDR1 is MNHEY and CDR2 is SMNVEV (reference sequence).

J is TRBJ1-2 and V is TRBV10-3; D uncertain. The germline V gene encodes CDR1 ENHRY and CDR2 SYGVKD. Trimming cost V 2 bases and J 5 bases, with 6 bases left between them. This CDR3 has 12 residues. CDR3 in DNA: TGTGCCATCAGTGAGCTAGCTTATGGCTACACCTTC. The encoded protein is CAISELAYGYTF.

This clone was observed a single time. V gene TRBV10-3 combines with J gene TRBJ2-1; the match to TRBD1 covers 10 bases. The CDR3 covers 13 residues. The germline V gene has CDR1 ENHRY and CDR2 SYGVKD. The V gene end was trimmed by 5 bases and the J gene end by 7 bases; junction bases not matched to a gene: 2. CDR3 sequence reads: CAISRDRGNEQFF. As DNA, the CDR3 is TGTGCCATCAGTCGGGACAGGGGTAATGAGCAGTTCTTC.

The rearrangement uses TRBV5-6 and TRBJ2-1, with TRBD2 identical over 7 bases. This CDR3 spans 14 amino acids. Unmatched junction bases numbered 5, after V lost 1 base and J lost 7 bases. Germline V gives CDR1 SGHDT, CDR2 YYEEEE. CDR3 residues: CASSLSGGVNEQFF. In nucleotides, the CDR3 is TGTGCCAGCAGCTTGTCGGGGGGAGTGAATGAGCAGTTCTTC.

The V gene is TRBV4-1, the J gene TRBJ2-2, with D unresolved. Germline CDR1 MGHRA, CDR2 YSYEKL. Trimming removed 0 bases from V and 2 bases from J, with 13 bases in between. This CDR3 spans 17 amino acids. CDR3 in DNA: TGCGCCAGCAGCCAAGAAAGCGATAGTGCAAACACCGGGGAGCTGTTTTTT. It yields the protein CASSQESDSANTGELFF.

This clone was observed a single time. This chain connects TRBV11-1 to TRBJ2-2; 10 positions agree with TRBD2. The length of the CDR3 is 13 residues. V lost 1 base, J lost 11 bases, and 1 base stayed unmatched. Germline values: CDR1 SGHAT, CDR2 FQDESV (reference sequence). DNA of the CDR3: TGTGCCAGCAGCTTAGAACTAGCGGGAGAGCTGTTTTTT. Protein product: CASSLELAGELFF.

This clone is a singleton in its sample. The rearrangement links TRBV6-5 to TRBJ1-1; 7 nucleotides match TRBD1. J was trimmed by 4 bases and V by 3 bases; bases with no gene match: 2. Germline V CDR1 and CDR2: MNHEY, SVGAGI. The CDR3 has 13 residues. DNA of the CDR3: TGTGCCAGCAGTTATGGGACAGCCACTGAAGCTTTCTTT. Its translation: CASSYGTATEAFF.

This chain uses TRBV21-1 with TRBJ1-5; the table assigns TRBD1, which was not confirmed against the DNA. TRBV21-1 is a pseudogene locus. This CDR3 has 15 residues. The CDR3 nucleotides are TGTGCCCTTAGGAAGGGGGTCCCAATCGACCAGCCCCAGCATTTT. It is translated as CALRKGVPIDQPQHF.

V and J are TRBV9 and TRBJ1-4; perhaps TRBD1 as D (5 bases). CDR1 is SGDLS, CDR2 YYNGEE, per germline. The CDR3 loop spans 15 amino acids. V was clipped by 1 base and J by 3 bases, with 10 bases between them. This chain's CDR3 is CASSVQGLANEKLFF. The DNA for the CDR3 is TGTGCCAGCAGCGTACAGGGTCTGGCTAATGAAAAACTGTTTTTT.

Notes on this clone: One junction end disagrees with the germline gene, perhaps due to a read error. In DNA, the CDR3 is TGTGCCAGCAGCTCTTCCCCCGGGACAGGCGAGCACTTC. Translated, it gives CASSSSPGTGEHF. This chain uses TRBV7-9 with TRBJ2-5; 8 bases fit TRBD1. Per the germline V gene, CDR1 is SEHNR and CDR2 is FQNEAQ (reference sequence). The length of the CDR3 is 13 residues.

V and J are TRBV11-2 and TRBJ2-7; weak D call: TRBD2 (6 bases). With 5 bases removed from V and 4 bases from J, the gap between germline ends came to 18 bases. This CDR3 region has 15 residues. CDR1 SGHAT and CDR2 FQNNGV come from the germline V gene. The CDR3 DNA reads TGTGCCAGCAGCCCAGGGCGCCGGGGGATTTACGAGCAGTACTTC. Translating it yields CASSPGRRGIYEQYF.

The chain is built from TRBV29-1 and TRBJ1-2; 9 nucleotides agree with TRBD1. The CDR3 is 11 residues long. Looked up from germline, CDR1 is SQVTM and CDR2 is ANQGSEA. V lost 7 bases to trimming and J lost 6 bases; unmatched junction nucleotides: 3. The CDR3 nucleotides are TGCAGCGAGGGACAGGGCGATGGCTACACCTTC. It yields the protein CSEGQGDGYTF. The full variable domain, completed using reference TRBV29-1 and TRBJ1-2, is SAVISQKPSRDICQRGTSLTIQCQVDSQVTMMFWYRQQPGQSLTLIATANQGSEATYESGFVIDKFPISRPNLTFSTLTVSNMSPEDSSIYLCSEGQGDGYTFGSGTRLTVV.

This rearrangement joins TRBV19 to TRBJ1-4; D is undetermined. CDR1 and CDR2 (germline): LNHDA, SQIVND (reference sequence). Trimming took off 3 bases at V and 8 bases at J, with 13 bases between the two ends. The CDR3 spans 14 residues. The CDR3 sequence is CASSMGRAGEKLFF. The CDR3 coding sequence is TGTGCCAGTAGTATGGGGAGGGCCGGGGAAAAACTGTTTTTT.